Below, 21 T cell receptor beta chains from the same sample are listed, as sequenced in a study of shared clonotypes between healthy human individuals (dated by TCRdb to 2020 to 2022). Libraries were built with the immunoSEQ multiplex PCR assay. This is the immuneACCESS table as TCRdb keeps it, with only in-frame sequences that have V and J called. A part of the clones is gone; compared with another copy, unresolved V genes explain less than half, and the rest is unexplained. Counted in this sample were about 2.3 million clones; 80% to 95% of them appeared once. The ten most abundant clones make up under 0.45% of the sample. The sequenced sample consisted of naive CD4+ T cells from PBMCs. The cell subset or site tag for this specimen amounts to: CD45RA+ positively selected. These TCRs come from a man in his late teens or twenties in good health. Some clones in this sample may be carry-over from other donors' samples.

The chain couples TRBV6-1 to TRBJ1-2; possible D gene TRBD1, 6 bases. The CDR3 is 15 amino acids. Trimming cost V 5 bases and J 5 bases, with 18 bases left between them. CDR1 and CDR2 from the germline V gene are MNHNS and SASEGT. CDR3 DNA sequence: TGTGCCAGCAGTCTCCACCGGACAGCCTCTTATGGCTACACCTTC. Amino acids: CASSLHRTASYGYTF.

The gene calls are TRBV10-3 and TRBJ1-3; D remains ambiguous. The CDR3 contains 15 residues. The germline V and J ends were trimmed by 0 bases and 4 bases, with 10 bases remaining between them. CDR1 and CDR2 from the germline V gene are ENHRY and SYGVKD. CDR3 bases: TGTGCCATCAGTGAGTCGGCCGGGTCAGGAAACACCATATATTTT. Protein product: CAISESAGSGNTIYF.

The genes are TRBV7-6 and TRBJ2-1; 12 positions agree with TRBD2. The CDR3 is 19 residues long. Germline CDR1 reads SGHVS; CDR2 reads FNYEAQ. V lost 5 bases to trimming and J lost 0 bases; unmatched junction nucleotides: 11. The chain's CDR3 is CASSPLAGGFFSSYNEQFF. The DNA for the CDR3 is TGTGCCAGCAGCCCTCTAGCGGGAGGGTTCTTCAGCTCCTACAATGAGCAGTTCTTC. The whole variable domain, filled in from reference TRBV7-6 and TRBJ2-1, reads GAGVSQSPRYKVTKRGQDVALRCDPISGHVSLYWYRQALGQGPEFLTYFNYEAQQDKSGLPNDRFSAERPEGSISTLTIQRTEQRDSAMYRCASSPLAGGFFSSYNEQFFGPGTRLTVL.

The J gene is TRBJ2-7, the V gene TRBV4-1; TRBD1 aligns across 10 bases. Germline values: CDR1 MGHRA, CDR2 YSYEKL. The CDR3 loop spans 18 amino acids. V shed 7 bases and J 3 bases; nucleotides not matched to a gene: 18. CDR3 DNA sequence: TGCGCCAGCACCCGACAGTACGTCCCGGGACAGGGGAGCTACGAGCAGTACTTC. It translates to CASTRQYVPGQGSYEQYF.

This chain uses TRBV10-1 with TRBJ2-3, with 7 bases matching TRBD2. The CDR3 sequence is 14 residues long. V shed 11 bases and J 6 bases; nucleotides not matched to a gene: 14. Germline V gene data show CDR1 as WNHNN and CDR2 as SYGVQD (reference sequence). The CDR3, as DNA: TGCGCCGAGGCTGGGGGGGAACCCAGGGATACGCAGTATTTT. This translates into CAEAGGEPRDTQYF.

V usage is TRBV7-2 and J usage is TRBJ1-1, with a tentative D call TRBD1 (5 bases). CDR3 size: 14 residues. Germline V gene data show CDR1 as SGHTA and CDR2 as FQGNSA. V was cut by 0 bases and J by 10 bases, with 15 bases left in between. CDR3 DNA sequence: TGTGCCAGCAGCTTAGCTCCGGGGGATTTCGGAGCTTTCTTT. It yields the protein CASSLAPGDFGAFF.

The genes are TRBV28 and TRBJ1-1, with 9 bases aligning to TRBD1. Per the germline V gene, CDR1 is MDHEN and CDR2 is SYDVKM. Trimming took 5 bases from V and 0 from J; bases not matched to a gene: 16. The CDR3 is made up of 19 amino acids. The CDR3 is CASSVRKRDRERMNTEAFF. In DNA, the CDR3 is TGTGCCAGCAGTGTCCGCAAAAGGGACAGGGAGAGGATGAACACTGAAGCTTTCTTT.

The chain recombines TRBV7-9 with TRBJ2-7; 9 bases are shared with TRBD1. The CDR3 spans 16 residues. Germline V gene sequence: CDR1 SEHNR, CDR2 FQNEAQ (reference sequence). Trimming took 4 bases from V and 3 from J; bases not matched to a gene: 10. This CDR3 is CASSSHRGRSIYEQYF. The CDR3 DNA follows: TGTGCCAGCAGCTCTCACAGGGGGCGATCCATCTACGAGCAGTACTTC.

The chain joins TRBV10-1 to TRBJ1-4, with 7 bases that match TRBD1. V dropped 0 bases and J dropped 6; count of bases not matched to a gene: 1. Germline V lookup: CDR1 WNHNN, CDR2 SYGVQD (reference sequence). The CDR3 totals 14 residues. The CDR3 nucleotides read TGCGCCAGCAGTGAGTCAGGGGGCGATGAAAAACTGTTTTTT. This translates into CASSESGGDEKLFF.

The genes are TRBV7-8 and TRBJ2-7; a weak D match, TRBD2 (5 bases). The V gene lost 1 base and the J gene lost 0 bases, with 13 bases spanning the gap. This CDR3 comprises 16 residues. Looked up from germline, CDR1 is SGHVS and CDR2 is FQNEAQ. The CDR3 DNA follows: TGTGCCAGCAGCTTAGTCTTCATAGCGACCTCCTACGAGCAGTACTTC. Translating it yields CASSLVFIATSYEQYF.

This chain uses TRBV7-2 with TRBJ1-4, with D possibly TRBD1 on 5 matching bases. V was trimmed by 5 bases and J by 4 bases, leaving 14 bases between them. This CDR3 is 15 amino acids long. Per the germline V gene, CDR1 is SGHTA and CDR2 is FQGNSA. In nucleotides, the CDR3 is TGTGCCAGCAGCGCGGGGCTAGGGGTTAATGAAAAACTGTTTTTT. This encodes CASSAGLGVNEKLFF.

The V and J genes are TRBV2 and TRBJ2-3, with D unresolved. Germline assignment: CDR1 SNHLY and CDR2 FYNNEI. The CDR3 totals 15 residues. V was cut by 6 bases and J by 6 bases, with 19 bases left in between. CDR3 sequence (DNA): TGTGCCAGCAGCCGATCCTGGTCTATCCGGGATACGCAGTATTTT. Protein product: CASSRSWSIRDTQYF.

V usage is TRBV5-1 and J usage is TRBJ2-4; D is ambiguous. CDR1 is SGHRS, CDR2 YFSETQ, per germline. Trimming stripped 0 bases from V and 7 bases from J, with 2 bases between. The CDR3 has 11 residues. The CDR3: CASSLDNIQYF. The CDR3 nucleotides are TGCGCCAGCAGCTTGGACAACATTCAGTACTTC.

This chain uses TRBV4-2 with TRBJ1-5, with TRBD1 identical over 7 bases. With V trimmed by 4 bases and J by 7 bases, 4 bases remained unmatched. CDR1 is LGHNA and CDR2 is YNFKEQ in the germline V gene. The CDR3 runs 13 residues. The DNA for the CDR3 is TGTGCCAGCAGCCTACAGGGGAAGCAGCCCCAGCATTTT. It encodes CASSLQGKQPQHF.

The chain's CDR3 is CASSPSVPYWELFF. In DNA form, the CDR3 reads TGTGCCAGCTCACCTTCGGTCCCTTATTGGGAGCTGTTTTTT. The chain is built from TRBV18 and TRBJ2-2; D is undetermined. The CDR3 is made up of 14 amino acids. In germline, CDR1 is KGHSH, CDR2 LQKENI. Trimming removed 3 bases at V and 9 bases at J, with 14 bases between.

This clone was counted only a few times. This chain joins TRBV20-1 and TRBJ1-1; 7 bases align to TRBD1. This CDR3 has 11 amino acids. The V gene's germline CDR1 is DFQATT and CDR2 SNEGSKA (reference sequence). V lost 4 bases, J lost 9 bases, and 5 bases stayed unmatched. CDR3 DNA: TGCAGTGCTACAGACAGGGCGCAAGCTTTCTTT. Its translation is CSATDRAQAFF.

This chain joins TRBV6-6 and TRBJ2-2, with D uncertain. Germline-derived CDR1 and CDR2 are MNHNY and SVGAGI (reference sequence). The CDR3 sequence is 13 residues long. V was cut by 1 base and J by 2 bases, with 2 bases left in between. CDR3 sequence (DNA): TGTGCCAGCAGTTACTTCAACACCGGGGAGCTGTTTTTT. Translating it yields CASSYFNTGELFF.

The chain joins TRBV28 to TRBJ2-1; TRBD2 matches at 9 bases. Germline V gives CDR1 MDHEN, CDR2 SYDVKM. J gave up 2 bases and V 7 bases, and 21 bases lay outside the gene matches. There are 20 residues in the CDR3. The CDR3 sequence is CASTTPYWAGGDTPYNEQFF. CDR3 nucleotide sequence: TGTGCCAGCACCACTCCGTATTGGGCGGGAGGGGATACCCCCTACAATGAGCAGTTCTTC.

In the case of this clone: An end of the junction differs from the germline gene, which may be a read error. Written as DNA, the CDR3 is TGCGCATATGGGGCTAGTCTGAACACCGGGGAGCTGTTTTTT. Amino acids: CAYGASLNTGELFF. The J gene is TRBJ2-2, the V gene TRBV28; tentative D call: TRBD1 (5 bases). Germline CDR1 and CDR2: MDHEN and SYDVKM. This CDR3 has 14 amino acids.

This clone was seen just once. The V and J genes are TRBV10-2 and TRBJ2-7, with 8 bases aligning to TRBD1. Germline CDR1 WSHSY, CDR2 SAAADI. V shed 3 bases and J 6 bases; nucleotides not matched to a gene: 10. This CDR3 has 15 amino acids. The CDR3: CASSDWGQGAREQYF. DNA of the CDR3: TGCGCCAGCAGTGACTGGGGTCAGGGGGCGCGCGAGCAGTACTTC.

J is TRBJ2-3 and V is TRBV9; 10 nucleotides agree with TRBD2. The J segment lost 1 base and the V segment lost 5 bases, leaving 7 bases of the junction unmatched. This CDR3 contains 16 residues. The germline V gene encodes CDR1 SGDLS and CDR2 YYNGEE. As DNA, the CDR3 is TGTGCCAGCAGTAGCGGGAGGCTAGGGGGCACAGATACGCAGTATTTT. It encodes CASSSGRLGGTDTQYF.